The T cell receptor beta chain described here comes from a study of cytomegalovirus exposure and HLA in healthy donors. Study results and limitations: Through in vitro validation, three CMV-associated chains were shown to be specific for CMV antigens. Cytomegalovirus status, reportedly, was diagnosed with high specificity and sensitivity by the classifier. According to a subsequent analysis, TCR clusters from the first cohort were inclined to appear together in the 120 validation repertoires.

Some clones are missing from TCRdb's copy, which holds only in-frame ones; the method was immunoSEQ multiplex PCR. This table has about 360,000 clones, roughly 89% appearing once. The CDR3 is 13 amino acids. From germline, CDR1 is SGHDN and CDR2 FVKESK. Between the trimmed V and J ends, which lost 0 bases and 5 bases, there was a span of 8 bases. The donors were in the approximately 130-subject validation cohort, distinct from the roughly 600-subject first cohort. Comment on this clone: Its antigen is not identified.

The sequenced material came from PBMCs. This rearrangement joins TRBV14 to TRBJ2-7; weak D call: TRBD2 (6 bases). This TCR came from a woman under 30 in good health and CMV-seronegative. The CDR3 sequence is CASSQDWGDEQYF. CDR3 DNA sequence: TGTGCCAGCAGCCAAGATTGGGGGGACGAGCAGTACTTC.